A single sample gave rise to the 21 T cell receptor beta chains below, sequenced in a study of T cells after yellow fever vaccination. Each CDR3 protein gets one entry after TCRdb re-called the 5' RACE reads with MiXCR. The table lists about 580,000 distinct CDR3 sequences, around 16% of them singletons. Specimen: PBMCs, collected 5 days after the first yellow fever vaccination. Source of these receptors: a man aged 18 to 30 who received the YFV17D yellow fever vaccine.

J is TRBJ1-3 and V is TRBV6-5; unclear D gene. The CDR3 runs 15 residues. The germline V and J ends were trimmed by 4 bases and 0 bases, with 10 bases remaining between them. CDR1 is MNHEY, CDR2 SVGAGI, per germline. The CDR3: CASSLDGYSGNTIYF. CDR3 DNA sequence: TGTGCCAGCAGTTTGGACGGGTACTCTGGAAACACCATATATTTT.

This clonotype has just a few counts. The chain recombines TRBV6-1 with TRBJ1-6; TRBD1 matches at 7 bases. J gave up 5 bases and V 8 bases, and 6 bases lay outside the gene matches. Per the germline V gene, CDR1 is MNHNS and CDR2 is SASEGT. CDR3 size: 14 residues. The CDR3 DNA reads TGTGCCAGCGGCTGGGACAGAAATAATTCACCCCTCCACTTT. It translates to CASGWDRNNSPLHF.

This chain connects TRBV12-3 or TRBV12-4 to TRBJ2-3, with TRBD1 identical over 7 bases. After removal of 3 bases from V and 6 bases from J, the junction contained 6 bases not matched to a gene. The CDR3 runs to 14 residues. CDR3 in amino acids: CASSLTGLGDTQYF. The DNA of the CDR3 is TGTGCCAGCAGTTTGACAGGGTTGGGTGATACGCAGTATTTT.

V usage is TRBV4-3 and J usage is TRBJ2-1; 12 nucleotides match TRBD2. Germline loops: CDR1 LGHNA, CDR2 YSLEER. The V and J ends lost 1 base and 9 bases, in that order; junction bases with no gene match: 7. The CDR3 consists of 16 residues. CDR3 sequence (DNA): TGCGCCAGCAGCCAAGGGGAACTAGCGGGGGGTACTGAGCAGTTCTTC. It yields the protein CASSQGELAGGTEQFF.

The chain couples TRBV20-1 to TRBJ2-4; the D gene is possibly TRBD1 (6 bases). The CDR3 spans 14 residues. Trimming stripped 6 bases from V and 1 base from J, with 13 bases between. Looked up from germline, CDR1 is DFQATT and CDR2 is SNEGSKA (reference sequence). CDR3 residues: CSARGAGAKNIQYF. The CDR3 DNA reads TGCAGTGCCAGGGGTGCAGGTGCCAAAAACATTCAGTACTTC.

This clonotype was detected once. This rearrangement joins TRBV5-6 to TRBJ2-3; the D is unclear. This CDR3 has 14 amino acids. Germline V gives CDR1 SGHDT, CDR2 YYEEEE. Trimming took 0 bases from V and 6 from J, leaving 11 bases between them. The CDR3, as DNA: TGTGCCAGCAGCTTGGGTAACGCCCCCGATACGCAGTATTTT. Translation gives CASSLGNAPDTQYF.

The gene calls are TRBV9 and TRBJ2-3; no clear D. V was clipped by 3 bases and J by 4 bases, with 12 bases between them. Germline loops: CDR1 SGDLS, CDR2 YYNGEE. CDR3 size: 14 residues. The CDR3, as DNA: TGTGCCAGCAGCGGGTCTTCGATCGCAGATACGCAGTATTTT. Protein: CASSGSSIADTQYF.

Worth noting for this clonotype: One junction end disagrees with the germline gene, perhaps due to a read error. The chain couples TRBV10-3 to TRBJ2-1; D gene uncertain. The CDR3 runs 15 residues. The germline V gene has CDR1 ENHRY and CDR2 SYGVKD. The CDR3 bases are TGTACCATAGCCTCGGGCACCCTCTCCTACAATGAGCAGTTCTTC. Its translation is CTIASGTLSYNEQFF.

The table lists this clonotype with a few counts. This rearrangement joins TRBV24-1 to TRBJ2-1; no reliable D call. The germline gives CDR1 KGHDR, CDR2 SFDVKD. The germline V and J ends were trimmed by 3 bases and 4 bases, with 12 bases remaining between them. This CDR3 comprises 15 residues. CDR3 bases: TGTGCCACCAGTGATAAACAGTTGGGATACAATGAGCAGTTCTTC. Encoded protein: CATSDKQLGYNEQFF.

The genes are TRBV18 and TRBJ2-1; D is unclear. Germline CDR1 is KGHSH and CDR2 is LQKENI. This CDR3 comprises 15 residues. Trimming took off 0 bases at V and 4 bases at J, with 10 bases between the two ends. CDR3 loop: CASSPPKDLYNEQFF. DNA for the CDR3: TGTGCCAGCTCACCACCGAAGGATTTATACAATGAGCAGTTCTTC.

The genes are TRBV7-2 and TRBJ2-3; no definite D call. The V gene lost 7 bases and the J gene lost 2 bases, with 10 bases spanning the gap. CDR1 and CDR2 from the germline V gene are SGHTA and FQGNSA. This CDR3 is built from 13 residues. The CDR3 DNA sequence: TGTGCCAGCACCAAGCCGAACACAGATACGCAGTATTTT. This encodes CASTKPNTDTQYF.

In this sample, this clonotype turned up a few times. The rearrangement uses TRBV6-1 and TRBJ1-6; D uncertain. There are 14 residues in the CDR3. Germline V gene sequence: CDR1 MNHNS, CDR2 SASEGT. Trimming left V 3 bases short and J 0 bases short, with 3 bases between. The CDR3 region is CASSDHSYNSPLHF. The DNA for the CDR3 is TGTGCCAGCAGTGATCACTCCTATAATTCACCCCTCCACTTT.

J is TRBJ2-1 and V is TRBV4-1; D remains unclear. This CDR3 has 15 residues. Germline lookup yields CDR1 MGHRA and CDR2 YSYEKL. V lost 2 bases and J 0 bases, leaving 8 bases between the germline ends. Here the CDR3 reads CASSQTYSSYNEQFF. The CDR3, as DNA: TGCGCCAGCAGCCAAACTTATAGCTCCTACAATGAGCAGTTCTTC.

CDR3 region: CAWSGRRGRTQYF. CDR3 nucleotide sequence: TGTGCCTGGAGTGGCCGGCGGGGACGTACGCAGTATTTT. The J gene is TRBJ2-3, the V gene TRBV30; D may be TRBD2 (6 bases). From germline, CDR1 is GTSNPN and CDR2 SVGIG (reference sequence). V was trimmed by 1 base and J by 8 bases, leaving 13 bases between them. CDR3 size: 13 residues.

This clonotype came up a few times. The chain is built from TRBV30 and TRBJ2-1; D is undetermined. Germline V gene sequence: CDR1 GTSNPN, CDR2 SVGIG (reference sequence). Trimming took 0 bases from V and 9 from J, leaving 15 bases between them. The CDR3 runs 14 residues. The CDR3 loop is CAWSVGPGRSEQFF. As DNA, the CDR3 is TGTGCCTGGAGTGTAGGACCCGGACGGAGTGAGCAGTTCTTC.

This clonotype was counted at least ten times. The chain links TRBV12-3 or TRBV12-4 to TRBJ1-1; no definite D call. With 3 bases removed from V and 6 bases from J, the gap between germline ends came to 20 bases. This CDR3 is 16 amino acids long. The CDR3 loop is CASSFIAGYKAAEAFF. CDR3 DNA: TGTGCCAGCAGTTTTATAGCTGGATACAAGGCGGCTGAAGCTTTCTTT.

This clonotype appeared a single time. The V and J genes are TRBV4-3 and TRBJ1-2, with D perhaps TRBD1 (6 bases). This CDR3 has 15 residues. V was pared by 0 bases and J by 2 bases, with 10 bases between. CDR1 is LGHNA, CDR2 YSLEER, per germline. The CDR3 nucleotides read TGCGCCAGCAGCCAAGAAGGGACACCGAACTATGGCTACACCTTC. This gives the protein CASSQEGTPNYGYTF.

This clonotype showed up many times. The CDR3 nucleotides read TGTGCCAGCAGTTTCTTCCGGCAGGGTGGACACGAGCAGTACGTC. It codes for CASSFFRQGGHEQYV. The rearrangement uses TRBV28 and TRBJ2-7, with TRBD1 as a possible D gene (5 bases). Germline loops: CDR1 MDHEN, CDR2 SYDVKM. The CDR3 extends over 15 amino acids. V was trimmed by 3 bases and J by 5 bases, leaving 17 bases between them.

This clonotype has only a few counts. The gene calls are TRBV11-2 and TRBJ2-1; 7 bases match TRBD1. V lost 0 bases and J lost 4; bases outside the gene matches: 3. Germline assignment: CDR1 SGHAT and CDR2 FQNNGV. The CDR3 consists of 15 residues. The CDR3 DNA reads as TGTGCCAGCAGCTTAGAGGGGACAGTTTACAATGAGCAGTTCTTC. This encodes CASSLEGTVYNEQFF.

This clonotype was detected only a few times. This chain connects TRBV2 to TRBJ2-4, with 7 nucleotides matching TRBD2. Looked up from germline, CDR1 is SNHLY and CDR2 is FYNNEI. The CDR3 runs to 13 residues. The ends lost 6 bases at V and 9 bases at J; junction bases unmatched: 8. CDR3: CASRMTSSGIQYF. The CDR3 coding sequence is TGTGCCAGCAGGATGACTAGCTCCGGCATTCAGTACTTC.

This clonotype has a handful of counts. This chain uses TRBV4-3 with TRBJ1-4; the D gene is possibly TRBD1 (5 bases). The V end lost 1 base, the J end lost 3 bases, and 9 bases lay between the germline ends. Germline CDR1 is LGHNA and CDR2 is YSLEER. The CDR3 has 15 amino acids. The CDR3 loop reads CASSQGGGSNEKLFF. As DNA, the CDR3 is TGCGCCAGCAGCCAAGGGGGGGGTTCTAATGAAAAACTGTTTTTT.